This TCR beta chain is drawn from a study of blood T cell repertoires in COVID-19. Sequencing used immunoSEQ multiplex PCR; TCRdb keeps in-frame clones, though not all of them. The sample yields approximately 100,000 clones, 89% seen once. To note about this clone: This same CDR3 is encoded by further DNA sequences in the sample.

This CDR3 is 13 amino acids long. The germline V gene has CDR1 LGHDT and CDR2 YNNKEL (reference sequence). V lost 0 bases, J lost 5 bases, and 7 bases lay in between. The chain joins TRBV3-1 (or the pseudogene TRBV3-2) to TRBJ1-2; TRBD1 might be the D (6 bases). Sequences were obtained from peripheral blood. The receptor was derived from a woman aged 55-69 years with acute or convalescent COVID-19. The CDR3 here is CASSQERGYGYTF. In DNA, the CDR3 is TGTGCCAGCAGCCAAGAGAGGGGGTATGGCTACACCTTC.